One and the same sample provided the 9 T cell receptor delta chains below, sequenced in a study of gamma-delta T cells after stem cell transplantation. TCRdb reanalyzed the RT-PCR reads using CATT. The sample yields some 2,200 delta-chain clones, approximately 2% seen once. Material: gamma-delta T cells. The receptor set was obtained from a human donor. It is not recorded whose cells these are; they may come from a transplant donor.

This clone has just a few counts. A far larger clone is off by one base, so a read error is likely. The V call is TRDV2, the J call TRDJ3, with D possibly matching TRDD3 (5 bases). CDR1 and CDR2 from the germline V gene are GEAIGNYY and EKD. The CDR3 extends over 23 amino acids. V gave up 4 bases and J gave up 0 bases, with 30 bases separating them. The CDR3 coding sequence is TGTGCCTGTGATTACGCTCTTACTGAGGGATCCCCCTTAAGCTCCTGGGACACCCGACAGATGTTTTTC. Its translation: CACDYALTEGSPLSSWDTRQMFF.

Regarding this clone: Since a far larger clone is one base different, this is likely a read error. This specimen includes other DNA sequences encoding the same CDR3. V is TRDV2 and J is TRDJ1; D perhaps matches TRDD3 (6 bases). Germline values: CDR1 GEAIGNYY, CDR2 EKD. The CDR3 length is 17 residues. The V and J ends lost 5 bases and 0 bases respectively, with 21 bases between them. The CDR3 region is CACGTLRGTSYTDKLIF. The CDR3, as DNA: TGTGCCTGTGGTACCCTTCGGGGGACCTCGTACACCGATAAACTCATCTTT.

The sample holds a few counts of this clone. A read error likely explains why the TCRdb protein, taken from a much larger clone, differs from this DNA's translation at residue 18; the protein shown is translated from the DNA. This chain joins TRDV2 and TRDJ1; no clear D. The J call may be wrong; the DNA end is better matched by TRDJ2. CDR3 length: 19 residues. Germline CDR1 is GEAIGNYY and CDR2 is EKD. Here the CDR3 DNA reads TGTGCCTGTGACACGGTAACGAATGGTGTGGAGACGTACACCGATAAACTCTTCTTT. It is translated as CACDTVTNGVETYTDKLFF.

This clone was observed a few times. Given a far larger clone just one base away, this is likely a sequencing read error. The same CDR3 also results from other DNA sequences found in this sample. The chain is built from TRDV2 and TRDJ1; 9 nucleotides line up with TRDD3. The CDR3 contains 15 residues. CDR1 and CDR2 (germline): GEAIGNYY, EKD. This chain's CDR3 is CACDPLGEYTDKLIF. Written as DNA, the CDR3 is TGTGCTTGTGACCCACTGGGGGAGTACACCGATAAACTCATCTTT.

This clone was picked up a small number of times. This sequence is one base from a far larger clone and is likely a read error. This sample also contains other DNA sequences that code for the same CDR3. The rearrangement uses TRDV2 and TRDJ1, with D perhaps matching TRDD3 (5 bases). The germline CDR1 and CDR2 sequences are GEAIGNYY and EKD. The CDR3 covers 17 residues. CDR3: CACDTVGVYADTDKLIF. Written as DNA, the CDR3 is TGCGCCTGTGACACCGTAGGGGTATACGCGGACACCGATAAACTCATCTTT.

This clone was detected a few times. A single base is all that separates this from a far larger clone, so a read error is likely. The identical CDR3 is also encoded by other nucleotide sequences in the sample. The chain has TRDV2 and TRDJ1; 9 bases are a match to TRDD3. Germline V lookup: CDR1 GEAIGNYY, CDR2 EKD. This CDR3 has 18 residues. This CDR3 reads CACDTLMGIRGDTDKLIF. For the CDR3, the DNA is TGTGCCTGTGACACCCTGATGGGGATACGCGGGGACACCGATAAGCTCATCTTT.

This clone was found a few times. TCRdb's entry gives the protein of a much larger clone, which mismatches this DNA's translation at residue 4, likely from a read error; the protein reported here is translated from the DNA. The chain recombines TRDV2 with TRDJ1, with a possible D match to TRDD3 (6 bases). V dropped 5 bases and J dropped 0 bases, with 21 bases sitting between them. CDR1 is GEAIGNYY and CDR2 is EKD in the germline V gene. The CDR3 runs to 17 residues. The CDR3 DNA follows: TGTGCCTGTGGCACACTACTGGGAGAGGGCCACACCGATAAACTCATCTTT. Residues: CACGTLLGEGHTDKLIF.

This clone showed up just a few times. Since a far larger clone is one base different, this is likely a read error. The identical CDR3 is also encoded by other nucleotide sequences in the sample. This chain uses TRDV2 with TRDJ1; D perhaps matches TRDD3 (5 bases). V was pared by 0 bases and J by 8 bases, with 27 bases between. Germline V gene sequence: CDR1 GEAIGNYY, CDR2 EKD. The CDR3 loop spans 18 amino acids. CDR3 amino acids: CACDTAPGPYTLPRKLIF. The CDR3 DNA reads TGTGCCTGTGACACCGCACCTGGGCCCTATACCCTCCCGCGCAAACTCATCTTT.

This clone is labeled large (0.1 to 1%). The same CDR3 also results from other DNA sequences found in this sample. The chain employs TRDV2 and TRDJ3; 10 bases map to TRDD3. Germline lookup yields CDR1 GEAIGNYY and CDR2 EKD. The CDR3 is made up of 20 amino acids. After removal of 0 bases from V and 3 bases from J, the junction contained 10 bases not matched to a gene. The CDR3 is CACDTVLALGDDWDTRQMFF. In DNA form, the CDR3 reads TGTGCCTGTGACACCGTTTTAGCACTGGGGGATGACTGGGACACCCGACAGATGTTTTTC.